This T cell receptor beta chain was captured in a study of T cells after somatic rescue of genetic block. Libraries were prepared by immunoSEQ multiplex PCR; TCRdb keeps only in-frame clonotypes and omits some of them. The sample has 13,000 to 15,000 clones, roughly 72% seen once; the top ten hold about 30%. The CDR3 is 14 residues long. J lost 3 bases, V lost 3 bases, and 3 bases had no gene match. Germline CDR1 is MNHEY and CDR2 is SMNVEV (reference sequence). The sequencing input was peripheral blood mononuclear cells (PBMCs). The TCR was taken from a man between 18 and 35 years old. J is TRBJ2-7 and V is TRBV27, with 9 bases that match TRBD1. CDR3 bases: TGTGCCAGCAGTTTTCAGGGACAGGGCTACGAGCAGTACTTC. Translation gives CASSFQGQGYEQYF.